The next 2 T cell receptor beta chains were all read from a single sample in a study of shared clonotypes between healthy human individuals. Generated by immunoSEQ multiplex PCR, the TCRdb table keeps only in-frame clones and is missing some. The sample contains 2 million to 2.5 million clones, approximately 93% of which appear only once. Sequenced sample: naive CD4+ T cells from PBMCs. Subset of the sample: CD45RA+ positively selected. The receptors originated from a man in his late teens or twenties in good health. Some clones in this sample may be carry-over from other donors' samples.

The sample holds a few counts of this clone. The sample carries other DNA sequences with the same CDR3. The V and J genes are TRBV10-3 and TRBJ2-7, with D hard to call. Trimming took 2 bases from V and 4 from J, leaving 3 bases between them. Germline CDR1 and CDR2: ENHRY and SYGVKD. This CDR3 has 11 amino acids. This CDR3 is CAISETYEQYF. The DNA for the CDR3 is TGTGCCATCAGTGAGACATACGAGCAGTACTTC.

The CDR3 loop is CASSLDVSASNQPQHF. CDR3 in DNA: TGTGCCAGCAGCTTAGATGTGTCGGCTAGCAATCAGCCCCAGCATTTT. The V and J genes are TRBV7-8 and TRBJ1-5; D is unresolved. Germline-derived CDR1 and CDR2 are SGHVS and FQNEAQ. The CDR3 loop spans 16 amino acids. The germline V and J ends were trimmed by 1 base and 0 bases, with 10 bases remaining between them.